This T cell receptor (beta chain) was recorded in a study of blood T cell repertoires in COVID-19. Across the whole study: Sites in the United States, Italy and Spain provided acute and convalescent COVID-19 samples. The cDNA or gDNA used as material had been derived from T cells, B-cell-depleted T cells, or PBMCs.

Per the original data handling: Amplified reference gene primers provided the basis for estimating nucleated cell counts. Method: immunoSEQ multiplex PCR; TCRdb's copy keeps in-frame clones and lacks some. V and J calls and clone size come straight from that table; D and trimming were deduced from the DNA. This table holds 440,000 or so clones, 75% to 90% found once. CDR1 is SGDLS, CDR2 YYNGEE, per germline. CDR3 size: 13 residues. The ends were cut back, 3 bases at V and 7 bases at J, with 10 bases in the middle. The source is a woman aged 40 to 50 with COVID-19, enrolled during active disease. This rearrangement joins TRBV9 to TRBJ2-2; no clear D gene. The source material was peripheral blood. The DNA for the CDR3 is TGTGCCAGCAGCGCCCACTTAATCGGGGAGCTGTTTTTT. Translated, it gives CASSAHLIGELFF.